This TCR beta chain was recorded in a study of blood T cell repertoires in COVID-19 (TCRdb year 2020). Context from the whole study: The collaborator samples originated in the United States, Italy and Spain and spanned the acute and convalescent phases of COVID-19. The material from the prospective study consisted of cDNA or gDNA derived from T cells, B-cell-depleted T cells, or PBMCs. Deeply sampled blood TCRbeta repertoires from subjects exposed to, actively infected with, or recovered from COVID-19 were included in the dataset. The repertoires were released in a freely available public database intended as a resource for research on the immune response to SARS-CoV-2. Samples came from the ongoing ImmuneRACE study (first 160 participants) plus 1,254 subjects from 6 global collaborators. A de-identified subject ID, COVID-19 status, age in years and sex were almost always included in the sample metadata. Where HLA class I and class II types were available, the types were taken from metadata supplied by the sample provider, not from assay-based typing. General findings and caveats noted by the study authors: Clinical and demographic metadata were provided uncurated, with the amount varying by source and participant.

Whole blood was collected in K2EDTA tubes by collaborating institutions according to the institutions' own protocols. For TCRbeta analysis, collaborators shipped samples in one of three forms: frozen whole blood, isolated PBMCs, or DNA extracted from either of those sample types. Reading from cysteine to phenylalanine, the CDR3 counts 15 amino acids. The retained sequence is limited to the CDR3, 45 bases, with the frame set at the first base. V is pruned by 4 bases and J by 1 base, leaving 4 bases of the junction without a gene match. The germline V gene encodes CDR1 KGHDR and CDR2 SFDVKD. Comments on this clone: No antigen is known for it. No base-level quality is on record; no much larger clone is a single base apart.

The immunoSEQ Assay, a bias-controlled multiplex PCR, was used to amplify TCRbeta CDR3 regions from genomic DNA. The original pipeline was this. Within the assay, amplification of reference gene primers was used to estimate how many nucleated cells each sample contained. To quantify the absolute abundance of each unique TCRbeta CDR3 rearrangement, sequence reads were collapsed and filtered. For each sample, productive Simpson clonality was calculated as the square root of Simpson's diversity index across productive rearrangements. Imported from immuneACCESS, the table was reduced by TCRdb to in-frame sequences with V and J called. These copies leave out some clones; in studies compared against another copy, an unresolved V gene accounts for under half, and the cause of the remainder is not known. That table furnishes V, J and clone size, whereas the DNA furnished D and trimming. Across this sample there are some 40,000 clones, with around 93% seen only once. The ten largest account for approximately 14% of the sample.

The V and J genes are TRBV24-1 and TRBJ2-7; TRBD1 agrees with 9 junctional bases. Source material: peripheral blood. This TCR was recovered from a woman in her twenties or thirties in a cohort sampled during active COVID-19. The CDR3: CATSDPGQGSYEQYF. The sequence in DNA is TGTGCCACCAGTGACCCGGGACAGGGTTCCTACGAGCAGTACTTC.